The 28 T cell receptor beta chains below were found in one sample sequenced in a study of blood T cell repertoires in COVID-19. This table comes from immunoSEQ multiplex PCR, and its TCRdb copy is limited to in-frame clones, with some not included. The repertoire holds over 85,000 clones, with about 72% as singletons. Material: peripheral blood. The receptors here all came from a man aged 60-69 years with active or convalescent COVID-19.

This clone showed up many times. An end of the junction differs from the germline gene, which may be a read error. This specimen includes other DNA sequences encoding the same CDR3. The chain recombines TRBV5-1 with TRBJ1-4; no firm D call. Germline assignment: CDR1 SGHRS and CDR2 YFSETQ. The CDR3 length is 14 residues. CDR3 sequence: CASSLGATNEKLFF. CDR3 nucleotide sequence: TGCGCCAGCAGTTTGGGAGCAACTAATGAAAAACTGTTTTTT.

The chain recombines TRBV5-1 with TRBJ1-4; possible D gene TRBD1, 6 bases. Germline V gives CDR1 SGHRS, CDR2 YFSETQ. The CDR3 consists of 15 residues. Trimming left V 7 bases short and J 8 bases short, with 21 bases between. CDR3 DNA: TGCGCCAGCTCTCTTACCTTGACAGGCGGGGAAAAACTGTTTTTT. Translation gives CASSLTLTGGEKLFF.

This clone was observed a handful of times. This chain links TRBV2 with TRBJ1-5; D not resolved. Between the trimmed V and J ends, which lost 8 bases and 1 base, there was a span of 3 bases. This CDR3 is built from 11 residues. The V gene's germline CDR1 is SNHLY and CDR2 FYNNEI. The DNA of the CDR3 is TGTGCCAGCGCGAGCAATCAGCCCCAGCATTTT. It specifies CASASNQPQHF.

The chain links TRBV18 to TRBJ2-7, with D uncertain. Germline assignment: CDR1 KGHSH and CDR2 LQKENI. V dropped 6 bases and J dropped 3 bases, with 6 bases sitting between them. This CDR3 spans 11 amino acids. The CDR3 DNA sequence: TGTGCCAGCTCTTCCAACTACGAGCAGTACTTC. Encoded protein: CASSSNYEQYF.

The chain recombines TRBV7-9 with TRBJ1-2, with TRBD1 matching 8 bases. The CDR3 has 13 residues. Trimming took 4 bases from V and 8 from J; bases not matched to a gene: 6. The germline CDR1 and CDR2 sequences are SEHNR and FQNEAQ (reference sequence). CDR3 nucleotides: TGTGCCAGCAGCTCTGGACAGGGTTGGGGCTACACCTTC. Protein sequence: CASSSGQGWGYTF.

The CDR3 coding sequence is TGTGCCAGCAGTCTTACTAGCTTACCGAGCTCCTACGAGCAGTACTTC. As protein: CASSLTSLPSSYEQYF. The gene calls are TRBV7-2 and TRBJ2-7; weak D call: TRBD2 (6 bases). The CDR3 is 16 amino acids. The V end was cut by 6 bases, the J end by 0 bases, with 18 bases between. Germline lookup yields CDR1 SGHTA and CDR2 FQGNSA. Looking up the rest from reference TRBV7-2 and TRBJ2-7 gives the full variable domain: GAGVSQSPSNKVTEKGKDVELRCDPISGHTALYWYRQSLGQGLEFLIYFQGNSAPDKSGLPSDRFSAERTGGSVSTLTIQRTQQEDSAVYLCASSLTSLPSSYEQYFGPGTRLTVT.

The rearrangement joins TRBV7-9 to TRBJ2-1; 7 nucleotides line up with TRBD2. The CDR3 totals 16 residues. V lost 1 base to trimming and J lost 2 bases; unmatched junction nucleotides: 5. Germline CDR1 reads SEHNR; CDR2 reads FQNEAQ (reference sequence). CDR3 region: CASSLGGEGAYNEQFF. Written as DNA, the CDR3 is TGTGCCAGCAGCTTAGGAGGGGAGGGCGCCTACAATGAGCAGTTCTTC.

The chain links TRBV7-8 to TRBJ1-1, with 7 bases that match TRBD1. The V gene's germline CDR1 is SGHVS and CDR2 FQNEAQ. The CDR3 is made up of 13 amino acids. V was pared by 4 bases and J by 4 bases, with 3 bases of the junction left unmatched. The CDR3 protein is CASSSTGTTEAFF. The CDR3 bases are TGTGCCAGCAGCTCGACAGGGACCACTGAAGCTTTCTTT.

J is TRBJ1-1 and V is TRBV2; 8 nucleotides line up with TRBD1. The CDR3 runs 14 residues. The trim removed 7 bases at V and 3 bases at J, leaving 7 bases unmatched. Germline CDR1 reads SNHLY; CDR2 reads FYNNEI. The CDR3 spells CASTGQGGHTEAFF. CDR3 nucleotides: TGTGCCAGCACCGGACAGGGAGGGCACACTGAAGCTTTCTTT.

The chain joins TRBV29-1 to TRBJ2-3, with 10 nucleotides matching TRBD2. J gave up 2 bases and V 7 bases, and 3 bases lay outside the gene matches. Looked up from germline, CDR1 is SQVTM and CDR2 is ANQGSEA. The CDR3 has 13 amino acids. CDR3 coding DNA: TGCAGCGACACTAGCGGGAACACAGATACGCAGTATTTT. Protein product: CSDTSGNTDTQYF.

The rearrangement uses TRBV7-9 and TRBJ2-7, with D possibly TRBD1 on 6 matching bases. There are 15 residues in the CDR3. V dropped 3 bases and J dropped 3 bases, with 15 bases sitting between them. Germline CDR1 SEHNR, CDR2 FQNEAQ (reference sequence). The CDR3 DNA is TGTGCCAGCAGCTTTACAGGGCAGACCCACTACGAGCAGTACTTC. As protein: CASSFTGQTHYEQYF.

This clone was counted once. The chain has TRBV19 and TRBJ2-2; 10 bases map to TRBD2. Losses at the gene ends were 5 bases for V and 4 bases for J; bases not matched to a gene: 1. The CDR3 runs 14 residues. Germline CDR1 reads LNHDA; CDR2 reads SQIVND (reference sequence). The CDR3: CASSLAGGTGELFF. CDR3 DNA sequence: TGTGCCAGTAGTTTAGCGGGAGGCACCGGGGAGCTGTTTTTT.

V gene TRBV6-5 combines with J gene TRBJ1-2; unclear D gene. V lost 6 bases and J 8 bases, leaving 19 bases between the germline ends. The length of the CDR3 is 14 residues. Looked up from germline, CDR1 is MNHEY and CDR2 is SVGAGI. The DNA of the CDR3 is TGTGCCAGCAGCACCCCGACTCTGGCCAACGGCTACACCTTC. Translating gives CASSTPTLANGYTF.

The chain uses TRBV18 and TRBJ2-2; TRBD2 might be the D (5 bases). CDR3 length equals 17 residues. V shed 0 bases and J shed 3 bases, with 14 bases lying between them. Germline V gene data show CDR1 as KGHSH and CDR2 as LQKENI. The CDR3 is CASSPPLRGRYTGELFF. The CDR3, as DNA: TGTGCCAGCTCACCACCGCTTCGGGGAAGGTACACCGGGGAGCTGTTTTTT.

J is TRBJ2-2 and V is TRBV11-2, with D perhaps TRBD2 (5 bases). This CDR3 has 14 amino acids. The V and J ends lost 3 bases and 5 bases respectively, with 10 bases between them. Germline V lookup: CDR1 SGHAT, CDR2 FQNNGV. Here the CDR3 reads CASSFARGTGELFF. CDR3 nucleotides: TGTGCCAGCAGCTTCGCACGAGGGACCGGGGAGCTGTTTTTT.

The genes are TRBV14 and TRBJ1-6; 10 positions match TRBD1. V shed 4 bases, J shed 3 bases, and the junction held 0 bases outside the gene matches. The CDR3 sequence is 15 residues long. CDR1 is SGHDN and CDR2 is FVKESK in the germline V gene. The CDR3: CASSRTGGYNSPLHF. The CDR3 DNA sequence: TGTGCCAGCAGCCGGACAGGGGGCTATAATTCACCCCTCCACTTT.

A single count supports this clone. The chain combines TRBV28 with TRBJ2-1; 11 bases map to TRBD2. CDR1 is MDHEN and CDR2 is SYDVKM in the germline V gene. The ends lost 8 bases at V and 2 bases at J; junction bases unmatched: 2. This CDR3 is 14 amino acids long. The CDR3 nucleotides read TGTGCCAGCTTAGCGGGAGGGGCCTACAATGAGCAGTTCTTC. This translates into CASLAGGAYNEQFF.

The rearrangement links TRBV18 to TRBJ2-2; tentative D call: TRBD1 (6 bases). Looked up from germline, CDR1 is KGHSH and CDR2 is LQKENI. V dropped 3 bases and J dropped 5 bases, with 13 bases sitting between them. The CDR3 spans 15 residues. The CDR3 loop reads CASSPLGHPTGELFF. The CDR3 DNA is TGTGCCAGCTCACCCTTGGGACACCCTACCGGGGAGCTGTTTTTT.

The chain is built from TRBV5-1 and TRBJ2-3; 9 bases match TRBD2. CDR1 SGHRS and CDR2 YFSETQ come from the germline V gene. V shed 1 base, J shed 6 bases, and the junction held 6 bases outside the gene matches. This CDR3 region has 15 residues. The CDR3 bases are TGCGCCAGCAGCTTGCCTAGCGGGGTACGGGATACGCAGTATTTT. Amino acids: CASSLPSGVRDTQYF.

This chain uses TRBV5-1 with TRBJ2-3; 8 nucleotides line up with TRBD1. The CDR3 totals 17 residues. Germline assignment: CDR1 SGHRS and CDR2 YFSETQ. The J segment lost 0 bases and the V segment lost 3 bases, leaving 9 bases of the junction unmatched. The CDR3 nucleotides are TGCGCCAGCAGCTCGTTCCCGACAGGGGTTAGCACAGATACGCAGTATTTT. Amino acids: CASSSFPTGVSTDTQYF.

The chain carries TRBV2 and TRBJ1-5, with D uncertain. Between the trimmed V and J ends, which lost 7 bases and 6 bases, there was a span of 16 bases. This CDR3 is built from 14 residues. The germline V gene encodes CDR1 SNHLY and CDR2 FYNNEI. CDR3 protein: CASKVSGGSQPQHF. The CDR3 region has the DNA TGTGCCAGCAAGGTATCTGGCGGCAGTCAGCCCCAGCATTTT.

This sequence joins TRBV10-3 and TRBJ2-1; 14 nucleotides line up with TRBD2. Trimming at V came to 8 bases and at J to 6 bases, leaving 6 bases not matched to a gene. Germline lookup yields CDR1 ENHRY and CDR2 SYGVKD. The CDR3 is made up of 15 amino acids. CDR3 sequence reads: CAIGGGTSGSNEQFF. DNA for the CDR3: TGTGCCATCGGGGGGGGGACTAGCGGGAGCAATGAGCAGTTCTTC.

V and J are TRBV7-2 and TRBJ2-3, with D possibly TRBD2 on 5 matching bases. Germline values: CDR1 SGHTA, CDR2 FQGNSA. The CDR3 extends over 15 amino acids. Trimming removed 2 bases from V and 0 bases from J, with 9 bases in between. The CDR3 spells CASSLSGTSTDTQYF. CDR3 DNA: TGTGCCAGCAGCTTAAGCGGTACTAGCACAGATACGCAGTATTTT.

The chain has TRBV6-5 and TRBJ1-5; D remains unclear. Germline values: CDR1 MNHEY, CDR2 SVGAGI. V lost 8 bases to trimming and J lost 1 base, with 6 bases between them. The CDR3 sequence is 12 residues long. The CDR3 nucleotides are TGTGCCAGCGGGCACAGCAATCAGCCCCAGCATTTT. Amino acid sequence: CASGHSNQPQHF.

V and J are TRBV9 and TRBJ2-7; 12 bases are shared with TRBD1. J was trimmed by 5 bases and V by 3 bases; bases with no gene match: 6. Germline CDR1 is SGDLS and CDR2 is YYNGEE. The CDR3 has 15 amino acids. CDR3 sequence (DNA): TGTGCCAGCAGCGCCCGGGACAGGGGGCCGGACGAGCAGTACGTC. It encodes CASSARDRGPDEQYV.

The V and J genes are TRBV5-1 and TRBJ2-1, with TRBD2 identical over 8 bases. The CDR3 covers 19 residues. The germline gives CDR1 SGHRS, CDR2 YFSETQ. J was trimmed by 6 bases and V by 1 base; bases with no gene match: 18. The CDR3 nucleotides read TGCGCCAGCAGCTTGACGGCCGGTCAGGGGCTAGCGGGTTTCAATGAGCAGTTCTTC. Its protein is CASSLTAGQGLAGFNEQFF.

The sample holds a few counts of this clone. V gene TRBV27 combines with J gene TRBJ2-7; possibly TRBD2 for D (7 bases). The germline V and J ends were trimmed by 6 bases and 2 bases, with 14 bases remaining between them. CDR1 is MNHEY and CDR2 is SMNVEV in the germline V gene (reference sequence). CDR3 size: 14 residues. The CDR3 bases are TGTGCCAGCAGGCCGGCGGGGGACACCTACGAGCAGTACTTC. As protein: CASRPAGDTYEQYF.

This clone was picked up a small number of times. For the CDR3, the DNA is TGTGCCAGCAGTGGGCAGAGCAATCAGCCCCAGCATTTT. It is translated as CASSGQSNQPQHF. The chain couples TRBV2 to TRBJ1-5; D not certain. Trimming removed 4 bases at V and 1 base at J, with 5 bases between. The CDR3 is 13 amino acids. The germline V gene has CDR1 SNHLY and CDR2 FYNNEI.